A selection of T cell receptor beta chains follows, all from one sample in a study of early T cells in non-severe SARS-CoV-2 infection. TCRdb re-called the 5' RACE reads with MiXCR, one entry per CDR3 protein. Of around 84,000 distinct CDR3 sequences in the sample, more than 9% were seen once. Sequenced material: whole blood, taken at baseline. These receptors all stem from an adult who was a healthcare worker with PCR-confirmed SARS-CoV-2 infection or an uninfected control (not recorded which). Both conserved end residues are part of each CDR3. Each record gives: D gene, V gene, clone size, J gene, CDR3 protein, CDR3 DNA. The D gene is left open where the match is weak. Not every row has a clone size; where given, it reads once, few, many or a size class.

d_call: .; v_call: TRBV12-3/TRBV12-4; clone_size: once; j_call: TRBJ2-1; cdr3_aa: CASSPPAVSYNEQFF; cdr3_nt: TGTGCCAGCAGCCCCCCAGCGGTCTCCTACAATGAGCAGTTCTTC
d_call: .; v_call: TRBV11-2; clone_size: few; j_call: TRBJ2-1; cdr3_aa: CAGGLYNEQFF; cdr3_nt: TGTGCCGGGGGACTTTACAATGAGCAGTTCTTC
d_call: TRBD1; v_call: TRBV10-2; clone_size: many; j_call: TRBJ1-1; cdr3_aa: CASGGDSPGAFF; cdr3_nt: TGCGCCAGCGGAGGGGACAGCCCTGGAGCTTTCTTT
d_call: .; v_call: TRBV7-3; clone_size: few; j_call: TRBJ1-5; cdr3_aa: CASSLRAGQPQHF; cdr3_nt: TGTGCCAGCAGCTTAAGGGCAGGGCAGCCCCAGCATTTT
d_call: .; v_call: TRBV7-3; clone_size: .; j_call: TRBJ1-4; cdr3_aa: CASSLAGGRNEKLFF; cdr3_nt: TGTGCCAGCAGCTTAGCGGGGGGCCGGAATGAAAAACTGTTTTTT
d_call: .; v_call: TRBV6-5; clone_size: .; j_call: TRBJ1-1; cdr3_aa: CASSYQNQNTEAFF; cdr3_nt: TGTGCCAGCAGTTACCAGAACCAGAACACTGAAGCTTTCTTT
d_call: TRBD2; v_call: TRBV5-6; clone_size: .; j_call: TRBJ2-7; cdr3_aa: CASSLVGRAGEQYF; cdr3_nt: TGTGCCAGCAGCTTGGTCGGGAGGGCCGGGGAGCAGTACTTC
d_call: .; v_call: TRBV6-6; clone_size: .; j_call: TRBJ2-3; cdr3_aa: CASSYSSTHQPTTDTQYF; cdr3_nt: TGTGCCAGCAGTTACTCGAGTACTCACCAACCTACGACAGATACGCAGTATTTT
d_call: .; v_call: TRBV5-6; clone_size: .; j_call: TRBJ2-2; cdr3_aa: CASSRLNTGELFF; cdr3_nt: TGTGCCAGCAGCCGACTGAACACCGGGGAGCTGTTTTTT
d_call: .; v_call: TRBV5-6; clone_size: .; j_call: TRBJ1-2; cdr3_aa: CASSLNSIYGYTF; cdr3_nt: TGTGCCAGCAGCTTGAACAGTATCTATGGCTACACCTTC
d_call: .; v_call: TRBV6-6; clone_size: .; j_call: TRBJ1-6; cdr3_aa: CAAAGPWVNSPLHF; cdr3_nt: TGTGCCGCAGCTGGCCCCTGGGTTAATTCACCCCTCCACTTT
d_call: .; v_call: TRBV27; clone_size: .; j_call: TRBJ1-4; cdr3_aa: CASNGGGKNEKLFF; cdr3_nt: TGTGCCAGCAACGGTGGAGGTAAAAATGAAAAACTGTTTTTT
d_call: .; v_call: TRBV30; clone_size: many; j_call: TRBJ2-7; cdr3_aa: CAWSTDWPSYEQYF; cdr3_nt: TGTGCCTGGAGTACAGACTGGCCCTCCTACGAGCAGTACTTC
d_call: .; v_call: TRBV11-2; clone_size: .; j_call: TRBJ2-1; cdr3_aa: CASSLNASPKVNEQFF; cdr3_nt: TGTGCCAGCAGCTTAAACGCCAGCCCCAAGGTCAATGAGCAGTTCTTC
d_call: .; v_call: TRBV27; clone_size: .; j_call: TRBJ2-7; cdr3_aa: CASSPGPPYEQYF; cdr3_nt: TGTGCCAGCAGTCCCGGACCACCCTACGAGCAGTACTTC
d_call: .; v_call: TRBV19; clone_size: .; j_call: TRBJ2-6; cdr3_aa: CASSRTASGGANVLTF; cdr3_nt: TGTGCCAGTAGTCGGACAGCCTCTGGGGGGGCCAACGTCCTGACTTTC
d_call: TRBD1; v_call: TRBV10-3; clone_size: many; j_call: TRBJ1-2; cdr3_aa: CAIRGTGARYGYTF; cdr3_nt: TGTGCCATCAGGGGGACAGGGGCTCGCTATGGCTACACCTTC
d_call: .; v_call: TRBV30; clone_size: few; j_call: TRBJ2-7; cdr3_aa: CAWSPGAWQYF; cdr3_nt: TGTGCCTGGTCCCCCGGAGCCTGGCAGTACTTC
d_call: .; v_call: TRBV11-3; clone_size: few; j_call: TRBJ2-6; cdr3_aa: CASSLSTGYQANVLTF; cdr3_nt: TGTGCCAGCAGCCTATCAACAGGGTACCAAGCCAACGTCCTGACTTTC
d_call: .; v_call: TRBV7-9; clone_size: .; j_call: TRBJ1-2; cdr3_aa: CASSPPGRYGYTF; cdr3_nt: TGTGCCAGCAGCCCACCAGGGAGATATGGCTACACCTTC
d_call: TRBD2; v_call: TRBV20-1; clone_size: many; j_call: TRBJ2-1; cdr3_aa: CSAAWVAGGRTSGSNEQFF; cdr3_nt: TGCAGTGCTGCCTGGGTGGCAGGGGGCAGGACTAGCGGGAGCAATGAGCAGTTCTTC
d_call: .; v_call: TRBV6-5; clone_size: few; j_call: TRBJ1-2; cdr3_aa: CASSYSGRGNYGYTF; cdr3_nt: TGTGCCAGCAGTTACTCAGGTCGAGGGAACTATGGCTACACCTTC
d_call: TRBD1; v_call: TRBV5-4; clone_size: once; j_call: TRBJ1-1; cdr3_aa: CASSRNRGRKNTEAFF; cdr3_nt: TGTGCCAGCAGCCGAAATAGGGGGCGGAAGAACACTGAAGCTTTCTTT
d_call: .; v_call: TRBV18; clone_size: .; j_call: TRBJ1-3; cdr3_aa: CASSPGAGTGNTIYF; cdr3_nt: TGTGCCAGCTCACCGGGCGCAGGGACAGGAAACACCATATATTTT
d_call: .; v_call: TRBV10-2; clone_size: few; j_call: TRBJ2-1; cdr3_aa: CASRDNEQFF; cdr3_nt: TGCGCCAGCAGGGACAATGAGCAGTTCTTC
d_call: TRBD2; v_call: TRBV9; clone_size: few; j_call: TRBJ2-3; cdr3_aa: CASSVALAGGTQYF; cdr3_nt: TGTGCCAGCAGCGTAGCTCTAGCGGGGGGTACGCAGTATTTT
d_call: TRBD2; v_call: TRBV7-2; clone_size: .; j_call: TRBJ2-1; cdr3_aa: CASSLRGMLGTSGSNPHNEQFF; cdr3_nt: TGTGCCAGCAGCTTAAGAGGGATGCTTGGGACTAGCGGGAGTAATCCCCACAATGAGCAGTTCTTC
d_call: .; v_call: TRBV4-1; clone_size: .; j_call: TRBJ2-7; cdr3_aa: CASSQEASYEQYF; cdr3_nt: TGCGCCAGCAGCCAAGAAGCCTCCTACGAGCAGTACTTC
d_call: .; v_call: TRBV25-1; clone_size: .; j_call: TRBJ2-1; cdr3_aa: CAIKGLGPNEQFF; cdr3_nt: TGTGCCATTAAGGGACTGGGCCCCAATGAGCAGTTCTTC
d_call: .; v_call: TRBV2; clone_size: .; j_call: TRBJ1-1; cdr3_aa: CASTEIRVLVLEAFF; cdr3_nt: TGTGCCAGCACGGAGATTAGGGTCCTCGTTCTTGAAGCTTTCTTT
d_call: .; v_call: TRBV18; clone_size: few; j_call: TRBJ2-2; cdr3_aa: CASSPNQGTTGELFF; cdr3_nt: TGTGCCAGCTCACCGAACCAGGGGACCACCGGGGAGCTGTTTTTT
d_call: .; v_call: TRBV20-1; clone_size: many; j_call: TRBJ2-2; cdr3_aa: CSATGPGELFF; cdr3_nt: TGCAGTGCCACGGGCCCCGGGGAGCTGTTTTTT
d_call: .; v_call: TRBV2; clone_size: .; j_call: TRBJ1-6; cdr3_aa: CASSHRGDNSPLHF; cdr3_nt: TGTGCCAGCAGTCATAGAGGGGATAATTCACCCCTCCACTTT
d_call: TRBD1; v_call: TRBV24-1; clone_size: few; j_call: TRBJ1-5; cdr3_aa: CATSDSGTGQYSNQPQHF; cdr3_nt: TGTGCCACCAGTGATTCCGGGACAGGGCAATATAGCAATCAGCCCCAGCATTTT
d_call: .; v_call: TRBV28; clone_size: .; j_call: TRBJ2-2; cdr3_aa: CASTGPNTGELFF; cdr3_nt: TGTGCCAGCACCGGACCGAACACCGGGGAGCTGTTTTTT